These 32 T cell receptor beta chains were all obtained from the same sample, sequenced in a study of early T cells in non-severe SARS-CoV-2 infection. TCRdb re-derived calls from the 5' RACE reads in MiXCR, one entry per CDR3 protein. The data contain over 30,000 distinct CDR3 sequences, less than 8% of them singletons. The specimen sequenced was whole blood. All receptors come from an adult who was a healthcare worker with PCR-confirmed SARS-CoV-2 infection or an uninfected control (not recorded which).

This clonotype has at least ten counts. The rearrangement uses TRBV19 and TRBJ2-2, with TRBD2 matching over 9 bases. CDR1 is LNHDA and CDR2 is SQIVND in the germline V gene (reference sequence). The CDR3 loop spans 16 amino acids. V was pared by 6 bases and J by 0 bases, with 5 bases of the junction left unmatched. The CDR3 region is CASSERGASNTGELFF. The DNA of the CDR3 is TGTGCCAGTAGCGAGCGGGGGGCCTCGAACACCGGGGAGCTGTTTTTT.

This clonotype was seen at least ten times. CDR3 sequence reads: CASSVSGGYPYEQYF. CDR3 nucleotide sequence: TGTGCCAGCAGTGTAAGCGGGGGGTACCCCTACGAGCAGTACTTC. This chain joins TRBV28 and TRBJ2-7, with TRBD2 matching over 9 bases. V lost 5 bases, J lost 2 bases, and 7 bases stayed unmatched. Germline V gene data show CDR1 as MDHEN and CDR2 as SYDVKM. The length of the CDR3 is 15 residues.

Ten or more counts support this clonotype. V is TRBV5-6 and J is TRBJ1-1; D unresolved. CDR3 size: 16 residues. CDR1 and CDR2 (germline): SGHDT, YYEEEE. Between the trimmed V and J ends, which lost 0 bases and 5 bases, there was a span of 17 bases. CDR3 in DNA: TGTGCCAGCAGCTTGGCCCAGGTGACCAGCTGGACTGAAGCTTTCTTT. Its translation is CASSLAQVTSWTEAFF.

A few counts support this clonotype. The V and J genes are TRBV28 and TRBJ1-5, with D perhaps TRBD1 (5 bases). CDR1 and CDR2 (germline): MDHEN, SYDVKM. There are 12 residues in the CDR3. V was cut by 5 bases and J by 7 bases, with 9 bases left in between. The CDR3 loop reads CASSRGKQPQHF. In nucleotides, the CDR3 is TGTGCCAGCAGTAGGGGAAAGCAGCCCCAGCATTTT.

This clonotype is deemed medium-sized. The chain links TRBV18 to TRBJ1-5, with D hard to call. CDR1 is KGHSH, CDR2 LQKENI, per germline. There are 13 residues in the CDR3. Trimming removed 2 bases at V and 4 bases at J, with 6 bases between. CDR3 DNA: TGTGCCAGCTCACCAGACCGTAATCAGCCCCAGCATTTT. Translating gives CASSPDRNQPQHF.

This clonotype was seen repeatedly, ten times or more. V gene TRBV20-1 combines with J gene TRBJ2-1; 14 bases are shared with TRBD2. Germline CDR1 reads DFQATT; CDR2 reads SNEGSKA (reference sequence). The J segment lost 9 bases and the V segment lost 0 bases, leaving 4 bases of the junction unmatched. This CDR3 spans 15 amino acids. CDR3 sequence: CSARETSGGAGEQFF. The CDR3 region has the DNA TGCAGTGCTAGAGAGACTAGCGGGGGGGCCGGTGAGCAGTTCTTC.

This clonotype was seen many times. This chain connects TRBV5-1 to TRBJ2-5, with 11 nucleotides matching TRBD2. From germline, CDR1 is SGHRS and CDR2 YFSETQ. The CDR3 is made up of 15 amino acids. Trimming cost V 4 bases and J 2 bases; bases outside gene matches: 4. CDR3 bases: TGCGCCAGCAGCACCGGGACTAGCGGACAAGAGACCCAGTACTTC. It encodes CASSTGTSGQETQYF.

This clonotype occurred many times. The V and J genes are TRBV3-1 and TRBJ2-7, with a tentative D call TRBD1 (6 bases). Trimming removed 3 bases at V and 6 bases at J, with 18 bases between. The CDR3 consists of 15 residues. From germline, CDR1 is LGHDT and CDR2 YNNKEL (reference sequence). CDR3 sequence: CASSHPSQGRGEQYF. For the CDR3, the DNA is TGTGCCAGCAGCCACCCCTCACAGGGACGTGGCGAGCAGTACTTC.

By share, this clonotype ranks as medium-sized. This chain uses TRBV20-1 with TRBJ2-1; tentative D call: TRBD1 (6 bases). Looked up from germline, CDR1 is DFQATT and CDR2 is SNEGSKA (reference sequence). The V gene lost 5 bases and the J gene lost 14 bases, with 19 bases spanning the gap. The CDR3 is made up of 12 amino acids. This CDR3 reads CSAGPGADAEFF. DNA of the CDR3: TGCAGTGCTGGCCCAGGGGCGGACGCTGAGTTCTTC.

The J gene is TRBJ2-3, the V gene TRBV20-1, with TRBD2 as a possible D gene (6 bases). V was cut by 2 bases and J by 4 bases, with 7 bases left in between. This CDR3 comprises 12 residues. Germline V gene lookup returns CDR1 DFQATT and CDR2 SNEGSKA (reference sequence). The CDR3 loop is CSARPGADTQYF. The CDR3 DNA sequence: TGCAGTGCTAGACCGGGGGCAGATACGCAGTATTTT.

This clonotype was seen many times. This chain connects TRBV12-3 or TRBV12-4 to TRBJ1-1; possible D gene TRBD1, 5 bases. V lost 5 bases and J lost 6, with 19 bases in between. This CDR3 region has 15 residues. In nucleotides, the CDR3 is TGTGCCAGCAGTGAGCCCGGGACTGCGAGTTCTGAAGCTTTCTTT. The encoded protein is CASSEPGTASSEAFF.

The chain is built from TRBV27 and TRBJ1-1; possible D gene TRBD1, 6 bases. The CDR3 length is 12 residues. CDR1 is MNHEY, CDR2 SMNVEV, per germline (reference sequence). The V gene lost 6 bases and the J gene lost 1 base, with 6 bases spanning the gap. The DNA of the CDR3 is TGTGCCAGCAGGACAGGGAACACTGAAGCTTTCTTT. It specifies CASRTGNTEAFF.

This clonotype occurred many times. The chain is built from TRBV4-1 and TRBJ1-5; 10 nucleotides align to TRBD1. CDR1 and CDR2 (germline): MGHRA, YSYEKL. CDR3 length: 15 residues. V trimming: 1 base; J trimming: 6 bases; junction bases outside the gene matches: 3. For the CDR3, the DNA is TGCGCCAGCAGCCAAGCGACAGGGGGCTTTCAGCCCCAGCATTTT. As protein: CASSQATGGFQPQHF.

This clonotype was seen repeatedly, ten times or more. CDR3 DNA sequence: TGTGCCAGCAGTTTACAACAGACCCAAAACATTCAGTACTTC. Translating gives CASSLQQTQNIQYF. This chain connects TRBV12-3 or TRBV12-4 to TRBJ2-4, with D uncertain. The V end lost 2 bases, the J end lost 5 bases, and 10 bases lay between the germline ends. The CDR3 loop spans 14 amino acids.

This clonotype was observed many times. This CDR3 reads CASSFTSDYSGANVLTF. CDR3 DNA sequence: TGTGCCAGCAGCTTTACTAGCGATTACTCTGGGGCCAACGTCCTGACTTTC. The chain uses TRBV7-6 and TRBJ2-6; 7 nucleotides line up with TRBD2. Losses at the gene ends were 3 bases for V and 0 bases for J; bases not matched to a gene: 5. This CDR3 has 17 amino acids. Germline CDR1 SGHVS, CDR2 FNYEAQ.

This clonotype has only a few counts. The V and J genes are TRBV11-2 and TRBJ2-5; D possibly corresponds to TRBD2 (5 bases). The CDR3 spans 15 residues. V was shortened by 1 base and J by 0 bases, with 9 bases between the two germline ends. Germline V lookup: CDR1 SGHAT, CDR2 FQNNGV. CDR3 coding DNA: TGTGCCAGCAGCTTAGCCCCCGGGGACCAAGAGACCCAGTACTTC. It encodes CASSLAPGDQETQYF.

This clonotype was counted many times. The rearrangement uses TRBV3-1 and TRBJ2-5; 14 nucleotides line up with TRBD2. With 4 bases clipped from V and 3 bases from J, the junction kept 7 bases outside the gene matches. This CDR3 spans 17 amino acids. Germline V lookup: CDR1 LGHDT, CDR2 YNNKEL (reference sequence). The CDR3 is CASSLKAGLAGEETQYF. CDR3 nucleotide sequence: TGTGCCAGCAGCCTCAAGGCGGGACTAGCGGGGGAAGAGACCCAGTACTTC.

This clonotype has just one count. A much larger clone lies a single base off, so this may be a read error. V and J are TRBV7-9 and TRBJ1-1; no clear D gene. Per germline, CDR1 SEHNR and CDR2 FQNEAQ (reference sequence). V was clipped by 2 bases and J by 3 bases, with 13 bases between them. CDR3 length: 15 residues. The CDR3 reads CASSLSEFQHTEAFF. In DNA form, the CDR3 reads TGTGCCAGCAGCTTATCGGAGTTTCAGCACACTGAAGCTTTCTTT.

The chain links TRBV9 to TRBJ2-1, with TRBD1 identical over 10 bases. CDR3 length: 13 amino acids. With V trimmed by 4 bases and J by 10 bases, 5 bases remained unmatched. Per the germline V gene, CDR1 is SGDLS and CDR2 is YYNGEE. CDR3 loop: CASSPTDRGEQFF. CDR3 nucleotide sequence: TGTGCCAGCAGCCCTACGGACAGGGGGGAGCAGTTCTTC.

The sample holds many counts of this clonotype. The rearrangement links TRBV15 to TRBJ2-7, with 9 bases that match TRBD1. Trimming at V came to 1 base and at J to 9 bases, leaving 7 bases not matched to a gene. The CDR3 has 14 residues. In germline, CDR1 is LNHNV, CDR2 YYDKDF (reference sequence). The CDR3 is CATSRGTGVDGQYF. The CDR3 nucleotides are TGTGCCACCAGCAGAGGGACAGGGGTTGATGGGCAGTACTTC.

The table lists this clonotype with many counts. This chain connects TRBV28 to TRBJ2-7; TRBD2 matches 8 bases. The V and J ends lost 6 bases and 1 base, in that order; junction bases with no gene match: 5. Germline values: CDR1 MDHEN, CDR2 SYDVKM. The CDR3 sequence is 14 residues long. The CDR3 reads CASRSGGLSYEQYF. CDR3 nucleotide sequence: TGTGCCAGCAGAAGCGGGGGACTTTCCTACGAGCAGTACTTC.

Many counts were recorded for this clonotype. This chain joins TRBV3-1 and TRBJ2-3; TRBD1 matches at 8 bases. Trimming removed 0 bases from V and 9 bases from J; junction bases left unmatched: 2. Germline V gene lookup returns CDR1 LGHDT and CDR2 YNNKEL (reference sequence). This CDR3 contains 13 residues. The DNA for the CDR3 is TGTGCCAGCAGCCAAGATCGGACAGGGACGCAGTATTTT. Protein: CASSQDRTGTQYF.

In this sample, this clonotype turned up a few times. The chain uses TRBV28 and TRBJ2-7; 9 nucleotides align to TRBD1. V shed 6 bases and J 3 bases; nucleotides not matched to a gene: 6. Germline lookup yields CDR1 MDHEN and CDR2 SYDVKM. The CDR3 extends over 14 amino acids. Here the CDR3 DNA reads TGTGCCAGCAGATTCGGGACAGGGCTCTACGAGCAGTACTTC. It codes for CASRFGTGLYEQYF.

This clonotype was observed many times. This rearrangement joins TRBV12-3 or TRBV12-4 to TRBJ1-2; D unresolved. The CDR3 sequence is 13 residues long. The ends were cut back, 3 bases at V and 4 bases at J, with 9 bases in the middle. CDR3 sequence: CASSFGRRYGYTF. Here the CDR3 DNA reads TGTGCCAGCAGTTTCGGTCGGCGCTATGGCTACACCTTC.

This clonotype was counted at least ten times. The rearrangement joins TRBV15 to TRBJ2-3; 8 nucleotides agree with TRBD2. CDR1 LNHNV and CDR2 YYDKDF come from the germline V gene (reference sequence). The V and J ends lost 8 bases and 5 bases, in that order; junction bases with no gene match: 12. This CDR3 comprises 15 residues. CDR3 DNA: TGTGCCACCCTCCTCCGGGGGGGCTTGCAAGATACGCAGTATTTT. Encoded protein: CATLLRGGLQDTQYF.

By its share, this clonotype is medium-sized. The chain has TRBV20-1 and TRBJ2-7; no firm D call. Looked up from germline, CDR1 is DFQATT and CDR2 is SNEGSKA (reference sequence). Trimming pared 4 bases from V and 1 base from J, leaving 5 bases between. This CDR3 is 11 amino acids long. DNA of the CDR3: TGCAGTGCTATAAAGTCCTACGAGCAGTACTTC. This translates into CSAIKSYEQYF.

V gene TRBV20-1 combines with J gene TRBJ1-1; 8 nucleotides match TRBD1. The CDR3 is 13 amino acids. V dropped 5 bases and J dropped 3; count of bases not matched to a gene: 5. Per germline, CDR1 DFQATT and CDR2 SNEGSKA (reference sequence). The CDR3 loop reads CSAGQGYDTEAFF. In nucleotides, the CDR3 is TGCAGTGCTGGACAGGGATACGACACTGAAGCTTTCTTT.

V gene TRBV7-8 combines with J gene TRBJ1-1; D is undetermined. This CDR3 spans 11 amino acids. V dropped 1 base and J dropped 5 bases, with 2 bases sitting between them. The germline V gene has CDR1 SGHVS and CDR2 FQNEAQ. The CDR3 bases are TGTGCCAGCAGCTTAGTAACTGAAGCTTTCTTT. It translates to CASSLVTEAFF.

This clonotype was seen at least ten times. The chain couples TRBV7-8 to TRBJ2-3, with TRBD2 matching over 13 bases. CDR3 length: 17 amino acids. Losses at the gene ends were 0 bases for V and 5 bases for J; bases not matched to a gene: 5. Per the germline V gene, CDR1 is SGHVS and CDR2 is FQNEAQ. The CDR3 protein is CASSLAGTSGEVDTQYF. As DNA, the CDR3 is TGTGCCAGCAGCTTAGCCGGGACTAGCGGGGAAGTAGATACGCAGTATTTT.

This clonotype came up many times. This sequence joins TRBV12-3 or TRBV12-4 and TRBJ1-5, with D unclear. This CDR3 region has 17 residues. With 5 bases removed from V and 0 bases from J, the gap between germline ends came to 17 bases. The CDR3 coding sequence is TGTGCCAGCAGTCCCACGGGATTTGGTCTTAGCAATCAGCCCCAGCATTTT. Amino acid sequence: CASSPTGFGLSNQPQHF.

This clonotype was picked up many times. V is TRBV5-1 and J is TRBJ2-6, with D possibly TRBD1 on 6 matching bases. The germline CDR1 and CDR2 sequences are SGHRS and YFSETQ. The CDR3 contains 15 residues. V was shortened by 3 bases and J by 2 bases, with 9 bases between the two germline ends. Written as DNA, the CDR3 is TGCGCCAGCAGCTCACAGGGTCCTGGGGCCAACGTCCTGACTTTC. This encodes CASSSQGPGANVLTF.

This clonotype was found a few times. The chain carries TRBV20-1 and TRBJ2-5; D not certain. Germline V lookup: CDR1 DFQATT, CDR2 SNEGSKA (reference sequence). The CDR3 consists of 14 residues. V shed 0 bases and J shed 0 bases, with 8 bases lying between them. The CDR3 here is CSARDLGNQETQYF. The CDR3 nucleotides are TGCAGTGCTAGAGATCTTGGCAACCAAGAGACCCAGTACTTC.